The entry that follows covers one T cell receptor beta chain sequence. Its matching antigen is unknown. Through 5' RACE with UMI labels, the TRB cDNA libraries were prepared. After re-calling the 5' RACE reads, TCRdb lists one entry per CDR3 protein, DNA absent. Reported are about 130,000 distinct CDR3 sequences; the ten largest clones contain about 0.37%. The data originate from a study of CXCR3-negative and CXCR3-positive naive CD8 T cells. In germline, CDR1 is MNHEY, CDR2 SVGAGI. This CDR3 is 15 amino acids long. Overall study results and limits: Relative to CXCR3-negative naive cells, CXCR3-positive naive cells had more hydrophobic TRB CDR3s.

The receptor was isolated from a human donor in good health. Some clones in this sample may be carry-over from other donors' samples. The chain recombines TRBV6-5 with TRBJ2-1; TCRdb indicates TRBD2, and absent DNA this call remains unverified. Sequencing was performed on naive CXCR3+ CD8+ T cells from blood. Subset here: CD45RO-CCR7+CD27+CD95- naive CD8+ T cells expressing CXCR3 (TNR3+). The CDR3 sequence: CASTLTSGIYNEQFF.